The next 17 T cell receptor beta chains were all read from a single sample in a study of CD8+CD57+ T cells in acquired aplastic anemia (dated by TCRdb to the late 2010s). Expansion of CD8+CD57+ cells had been shown by flow cytometry in the patients chosen for sequencing. The sequencer was an Illumina HiSeq 2000. TCR beta VDJ combination and CDR3 sequence profiling used genomic DNA as the template. Through fastp at Q25 and MiXCR, TCRdb rebuilt clones from the public reads, retaining in-frame beta chains. Every CDR3 protein is listed once, alongside the most common genes and DNA of its rows. This sample has around 210,000 distinct CDR3 sequences in its table, and over 55% of those were observed once. Roughly three fifths of the sample is taken by the ten largest. The material sequenced was sorted CD4+, CD8+, or CD8+CD57+ T cells (not recorded which) from PBMCs. Every receptor here comes from a human donor with aplastic anemia.

The chain carries TRBV20-1 and TRBJ2-7; no clear D. The CDR3 has 13 residues. Trimming removed 0 bases at V and 3 bases at J, with 9 bases between. The germline V gene has CDR1 DFQATT and CDR2 SNEGSKA (reference sequence). CDR3 sequence: CSARDISSYEQYF. In nucleotides, the CDR3 is TGCAGTGCTAGAGATATCTCCAGCTACGAGCAGTACTTC.

This rearrangement joins TRBV2 to TRBJ2-3; the D call may be TRBD1 or TRBD2 (5 bases each). The CDR3 contains 12 residues. Germline-derived CDR1 and CDR2 are SNHLY and FYNNEI. Trimming removed 8 bases from V and 14 bases from J, with 20 bases in between. The CDR3 reads CASSKLSGAPYF. The CDR3 DNA sequence: TGTGCCAGCTCCAAACTTTCCGGGGCCCCGTATTTT. Drawing the rest from reference TRBV2 and TRBJ2-3, the complete variable domain is EPEVTQTPSHQVTQMGQEVILRCVPISNHLYFYWYRQILGQKVEFLVSFYNNEISEKSEIFDDQFSVERPDGSNFTLKIRSTKLEDSAMYFCASSKLSGAPYFGPGTRLTVL.

The J gene is TRBJ1-1, the V gene TRBV20-1, with 7 positions matching TRBD1. CDR1 DFQATT and CDR2 SNEGSKA come from the germline V gene (reference sequence). V was pared by 1 base and J by 0 bases, with 8 bases of the junction left unmatched. The length of the CDR3 is 16 residues. This CDR3 reads CSARVAAGGMNTEAFF. The CDR3 DNA reads TGCAGTGCTAGAGTCGCGGCAGGGGGGATGAACACTGAAGCTTTCTTT.

The chain carries TRBV2 and TRBJ1-3; D is possibly TRBD1 (5 bases). The ends were cut back, 4 bases at V and 2 bases at J, with 24 bases in the middle. Per the germline V gene, CDR1 is SNHLY and CDR2 is FYNNEI. The CDR3 is 19 amino acids. The CDR3 reads CASSARGTHERGPGNTIYF. The DNA of the CDR3 is TGTGCCAGCAGTGCCCGGGGGACTCATGAACGCGGACCTGGAAACACCATATATTTT.

This clonotype turned up a few times. The chain has TRBV9 and TRBJ1-1; 9 bases align to TRBD1. The CDR3 sequence is 15 residues long. Germline V gene sequence: CDR1 SGDLS, CDR2 YYNGEE. With 2 bases clipped from V and 7 bases from J, the junction kept 9 bases outside the gene matches. The CDR3 DNA reads TGTGCCAGCAGCGTGTCCGGGACAGGGCTTAGTGAAGCTTTCTTT. Translated: CASSVSGTGLSEAFF.

This clonotype was counted only a few times. The genes are TRBV5-1 and TRBJ2-1; D remains unclear. The CDR3 is 14 amino acids. V shed 0 bases and J shed 0 bases, with 4 bases lying between them. Germline CDR1 reads SGHRS; CDR2 reads YFSETQ. The DNA for the CDR3 is TGCGCCAGCAGCTTGGCGAGCTCCTACAATGAGCAGTTCTTC. It codes for CASSLASSYNEQFF.

On this clonotype: It is likely a read error, because the conserved phenylalanine at the end of the CDR3 is missing. No DNA is shown, since the ends of the CDR3 on it are uncertain; the CDR3 is the one TCRdb lists. This chain joins TRBV5-6 and TRBJ2-7; TRBD1 is the table's D call and was not checked against the DNA. Per the germline V gene, CDR1 is SGHDT and CDR2 is YYEEEE. Termini included, the CDR3 measures 12 amino acids. CDR3 residues: CASNGGVPTSST.

V and J are TRBV20-1 and TRBJ2-3; 11 bases are a match to TRBD2. The CDR3 sequence is 16 residues long. Germline V gene data show CDR1 as DFQATT and CDR2 as SNEGSKA (reference sequence). J was trimmed by 3 bases and V by 0 bases; bases with no gene match: 5. The CDR3 DNA follows: TGCAGTGCTAGAGACCTAACTAGCGGGAGTACAGATACGCAGTATTTT. This gives the protein CSARDLTSGSTDTQYF.

This clonotype came up many times. The CDR3 nucleotides are TGTGCCAGCAGGCGGACTAGTCGGGATTTTACAGATACGCAGTATTTT. The encoded protein is CASRRTSRDFTDTQYF. This chain uses TRBV7-2 with TRBJ2-3; TRBD2 aligns across 7 bases. The CDR3 loop spans 16 amino acids. Germline-derived CDR1 and CDR2 are SGHTA and FQGNSA. V lost 6 bases, J lost 3 bases, and 12 bases stayed unmatched.

In this sample, this clonotype turned up many times. This sequence joins TRBV4-1 and TRBJ2-7, with 9 bases lining up with TRBD2. The V gene's germline CDR1 is MGHRA and CDR2 YSYEKL. V lost 0 bases and J lost 2; bases outside the gene matches: 2. This CDR3 contains 15 residues. CDR3 bases: TGCGCCAGCAGCCAAGAAGCGGGGGGCACCTACGAGCAGTACTTC. It yields the protein CASSQEAGGTYEQYF.

With respect to this clonotype: One end of the junction fails to match germline, which may point to a read error. V and J are TRBV5-8 and TRBJ2-1; tentatively, D is TRBD1 (6 bases). Germline V gives CDR1 SGHTS, CDR2 YDEGEE. CDR3 length: 16 amino acids. CDR3 residues: CASSLSGVSSYNEQFF. The CDR3 nucleotides read TGCGCCAGCAGTTTGTCAGGGGTCAGCTCCTACAATGAGCAGTTCTTC. The full variable domain, rest sourced from reference TRBV5-8 and TRBJ2-1, is EAGVTQSPTHLIKTRGQQATLRCSPISGHTSVYWYQQALGLGLQFLLWYDEGEERNRGNFPPRFSGRQFPNYSSELNVNALELEDSALYLCASSLSGVSSYNEQFFGPGTRLTVL.

V is TRBV10-1 and J is TRBJ2-5; D perhaps matches TRBD2 (6 bases). Germline CDR1 WNHNN, CDR2 SYGVQD (reference sequence). The V end lost 2 bases, the J end lost 5 bases, and 15 bases lay between the germline ends. The CDR3 consists of 15 residues. This CDR3 reads CASSEMVAAGETQYF. The CDR3 DNA reads as TGCGCCAGCAGTGAGATGGTAGCGGCAGGGGAGACCCAGTACTTC.

This chain joins TRBV2 and TRBJ2-6; the D is unclear. V lost 6 bases and J lost 7, with 16 bases in between. Germline V gene sequence: CDR1 SNHLY, CDR2 FYNNEI. This CDR3 has 15 amino acids. The CDR3 spells CASRLSAVVANVLTF. CDR3 in DNA: TGTGCCAGCAGACTCTCAGCTGTGGTCGCCAACGTCCTGACTTTC.

This chain joins TRBV10-1 and TRBJ2-1; unclear D gene. The CDR3 sequence is 11 residues long. Deletions cut 5 bases from V and 12 bases from J, with 11 bases between. CDR1 and CDR2 (germline): WNHNN, SYGVQD (reference sequence). This CDR3 is CASSQGSRQFF. The DNA of the CDR3 is TGCGCCAGCAGTCAAGGGTCAAGGCAGTTCTTC.

The V call is TRBV4-3, the J call TRBJ2-7; 9 nucleotides agree with TRBD2. Trimming took 2 bases from V and 5 from J; bases not matched to a gene: 10. Germline V lookup: CDR1 LGHNA, CDR2 YSLEER. This CDR3 contains 16 residues. CDR3 sequence reads: CASSQLLAGAGNEQYF. For the CDR3, the DNA is TGCGCCAGCAGCCAATTGTTAGCGGGAGCTGGAAACGAGCAGTACTTC.

The chain is built from TRBV7-8 and TRBJ2-7; D perhaps matches TRBD1 (6 bases). This CDR3 spans 16 amino acids. Germline CDR1 is SGHVS and CDR2 is FQNEAQ. V was cut by 1 base and J by 0 bases, with 13 bases left in between. CDR3 in DNA: TGTGCCAGCAGCTTAGTGCCCAGGGGTTCCTCCTACGAGCAGTACTTC. This translates into CASSLVPRGSSYEQYF.

The chain employs TRBV7-9 and TRBJ2-7; possibly TRBD1 or TRBD2 for D (5 bases each). V gave up 7 bases and J gave up 3 bases, with 16 bases separating them. The V gene's germline CDR1 is SEHNR and CDR2 FQNEAQ (reference sequence). The CDR3 contains 14 residues. As DNA, the CDR3 is TGTGCCAGCACCGCTGGGTGGGGGAACTACGAGCAGTACTTC. Protein: CASTAGWGNYEQYF.